Listed here is a single T cell receptor (beta chain). The sample originates from a study of blood T cell repertoires in COVID-19. For the study at large: Samples taken during acute and convalescent COVID-19 were collected in the United States, Italy and Spain. PBMCs, B-cell-depleted T cells, or T cells provided the cDNA or gDNA that made up the material.

Authors' methods: Reference gene primer amplification gave nucleated cell count estimates. Profiled with immunoSEQ multiplex PCR; TCRdb holds only in-frame clones, not every one. D and trimming were read from the DNA, whereas the V and J calls and clone size are those reported in that table. The sample has about 210,000 clones, 83% seen once; the top ten hold around 2.5%. V was pared by 2 bases and J by 4 bases, with 9 bases of the junction left unmatched. This CDR3 has 18 amino acids. The germline CDR1 and CDR2 sequences are LGHDT and YNNKEL (reference sequence). The receptor was derived from a woman between 40 and 50 years old with active or convalescent COVID-19. The rearrangement links TRBV3-1 (or the pseudogene TRBV3-2) to TRBJ2-2, with 11 positions matching TRBD2. Sequencing was done on a sample of peripheral blood. CDR3 amino acids: CASSQWLAGGGSTGELFF. The CDR3, as DNA: TGTGCCAGCAGCCAATGGCTAGCGGGAGGAGGTAGCACCGGGGAGCTGTTTTTT.